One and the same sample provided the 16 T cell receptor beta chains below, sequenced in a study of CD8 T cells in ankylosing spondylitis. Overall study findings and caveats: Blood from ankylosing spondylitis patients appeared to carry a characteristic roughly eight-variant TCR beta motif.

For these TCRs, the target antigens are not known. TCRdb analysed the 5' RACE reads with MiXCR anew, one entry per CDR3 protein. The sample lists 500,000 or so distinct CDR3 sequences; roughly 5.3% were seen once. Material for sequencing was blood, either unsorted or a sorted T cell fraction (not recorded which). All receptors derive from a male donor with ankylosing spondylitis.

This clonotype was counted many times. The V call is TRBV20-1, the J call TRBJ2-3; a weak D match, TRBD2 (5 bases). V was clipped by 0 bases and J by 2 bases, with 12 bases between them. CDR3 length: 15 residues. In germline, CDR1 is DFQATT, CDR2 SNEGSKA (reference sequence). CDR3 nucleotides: TGCAGTGCTAGAGATCAGAAGCGGTCCACAGATACGCAGTATTTT. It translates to CSARDQKRSTDTQYF.

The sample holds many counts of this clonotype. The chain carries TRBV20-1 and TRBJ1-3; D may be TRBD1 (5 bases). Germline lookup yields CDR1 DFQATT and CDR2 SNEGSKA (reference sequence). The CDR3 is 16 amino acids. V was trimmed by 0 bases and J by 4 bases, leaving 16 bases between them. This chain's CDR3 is CSARDTDNRPGNTIYF. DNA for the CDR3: TGCAGTGCTAGAGATACGGACAACAGGCCCGGAAACACCATATATTTT.

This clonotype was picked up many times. CDR3 sequence (DNA): TGCGCCAGCAGCCAAGGAAGTAGGGGCTCCTACGAGCAGTACTTC. Translating it yields CASSQGSRGSYEQYF. This chain uses TRBV4-3 with TRBJ2-7; tentative D call: TRBD1 (5 bases). The V gene's germline CDR1 is LGHNA and CDR2 YSLEER. The V gene lost 1 base and the J gene lost 0 bases, with 10 bases spanning the gap. The CDR3 consists of 15 residues.

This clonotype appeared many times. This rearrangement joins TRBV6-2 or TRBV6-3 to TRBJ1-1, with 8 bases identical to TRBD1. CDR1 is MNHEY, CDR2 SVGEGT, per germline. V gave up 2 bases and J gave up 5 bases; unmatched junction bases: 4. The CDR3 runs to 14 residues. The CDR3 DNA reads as TGTGCCAGCAGTTACATCCAGGGGGCTACTGAAGCTTTCTTT. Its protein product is CASSYIQGATEAFF.

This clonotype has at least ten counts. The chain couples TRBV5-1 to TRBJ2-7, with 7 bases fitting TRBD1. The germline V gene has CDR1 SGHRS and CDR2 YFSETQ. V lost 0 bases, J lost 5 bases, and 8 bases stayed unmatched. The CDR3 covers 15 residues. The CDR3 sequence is CASSLGGRGFHEQYF. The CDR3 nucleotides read TGCGCCAGCAGCTTGGGGGGCAGGGGGTTTCACGAGCAGTACTTC.

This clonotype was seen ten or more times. CDR3 coding DNA: TGCAGTGCATTTAGGACTAGCGGGGGGAACAATGAGCAGTTCTTC. It is translated as CSAFRTSGGNNEQFF. The chain employs TRBV20-1 and TRBJ2-1; 14 bases line up with TRBD2. Germline loops: CDR1 DFQATT, CDR2 SNEGSKA (reference sequence). The CDR3 spans 15 residues. Trimming removed 6 bases from V and 5 bases from J; junction bases left unmatched: 6.

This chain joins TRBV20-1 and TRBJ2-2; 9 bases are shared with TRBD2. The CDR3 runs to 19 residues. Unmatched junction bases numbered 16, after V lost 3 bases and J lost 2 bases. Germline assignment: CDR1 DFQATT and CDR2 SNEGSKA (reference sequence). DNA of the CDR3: TGCAGTGCTAGGGCCCAACGTAGAAGCGGGGGGCATAACACCGGGGAGCTGTTTTTT. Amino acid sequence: CSARAQRRSGGHNTGELFF.

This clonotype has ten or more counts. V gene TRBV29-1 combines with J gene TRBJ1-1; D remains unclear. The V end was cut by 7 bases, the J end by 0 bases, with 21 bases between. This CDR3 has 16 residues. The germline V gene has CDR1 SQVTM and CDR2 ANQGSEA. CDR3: CSAVSPGSLMNTEAFF. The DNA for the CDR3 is TGCAGCGCCGTTTCCCCCGGGTCTCTCATGAACACTGAAGCTTTCTTT. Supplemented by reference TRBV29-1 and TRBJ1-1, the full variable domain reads SAVISQKPSRDICQRGTSLTIQCQVDSQVTMMFWYRQQPGQSLTLIATANQGSEATYESGFVIDKFPISRPNLTFSTLTVSNMSPEDSSIYLCSAVSPGSLMNTEAFFGQGTRLTVV.

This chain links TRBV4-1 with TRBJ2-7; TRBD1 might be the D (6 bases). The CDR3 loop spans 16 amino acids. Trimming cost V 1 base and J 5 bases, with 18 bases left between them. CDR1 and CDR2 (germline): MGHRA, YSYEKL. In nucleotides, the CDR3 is TGCGCCAGCAGCCAAGCGCAAACACAGGGACGCGACGAGCAGTACTTC. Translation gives CASSQAQTQGRDEQYF.

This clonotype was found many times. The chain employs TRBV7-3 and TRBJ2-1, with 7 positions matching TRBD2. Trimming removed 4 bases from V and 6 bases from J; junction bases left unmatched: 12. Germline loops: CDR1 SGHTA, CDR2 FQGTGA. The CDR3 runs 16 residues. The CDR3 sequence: CASSSTAGGRRNEQFF. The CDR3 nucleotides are TGTGCCAGCAGCTCAACAGCCGGGGGGAGGCGCAATGAGCAGTTCTTC.

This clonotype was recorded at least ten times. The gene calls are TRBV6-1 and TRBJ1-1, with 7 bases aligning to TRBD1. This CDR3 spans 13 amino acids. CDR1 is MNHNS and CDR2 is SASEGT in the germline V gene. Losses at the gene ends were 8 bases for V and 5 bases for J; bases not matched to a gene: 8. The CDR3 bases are TGTGCCAGCGGATTAACAGGGGAGACTGAAGCTTTCTTT. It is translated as CASGLTGETEAFF.

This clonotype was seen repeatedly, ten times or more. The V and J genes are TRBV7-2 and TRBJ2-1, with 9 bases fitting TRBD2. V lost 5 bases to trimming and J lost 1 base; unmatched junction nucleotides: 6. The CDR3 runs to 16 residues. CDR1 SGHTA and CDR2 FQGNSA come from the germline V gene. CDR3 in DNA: TGTGCCAGCAGCCTAAAGACTAGCGGATCCTACAATGAGCAGTTCTTC. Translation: CASSLKTSGSYNEQFF.

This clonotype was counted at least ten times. The chain's CDR3 is CAVSGGSYNEQFF. The DNA of the CDR3 is TGTGCCGTCAGCGGGGGGTCCTACAATGAGCAGTTCTTC. This chain links TRBV7-8 with TRBJ2-1; 9 nucleotides match TRBD2. CDR1 and CDR2 (germline): SGHVS, FQNEAQ. The CDR3 totals 13 residues. V shed 11 bases and J 1 base; nucleotides not matched to a gene: 3.

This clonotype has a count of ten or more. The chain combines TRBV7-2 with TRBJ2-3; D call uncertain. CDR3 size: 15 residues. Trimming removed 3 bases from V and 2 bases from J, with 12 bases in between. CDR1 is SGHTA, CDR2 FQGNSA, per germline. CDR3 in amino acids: CASSFGPPDTDTQYF. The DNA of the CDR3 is TGTGCCAGCAGCTTCGGGCCGCCCGACACAGATACGCAGTATTTT.

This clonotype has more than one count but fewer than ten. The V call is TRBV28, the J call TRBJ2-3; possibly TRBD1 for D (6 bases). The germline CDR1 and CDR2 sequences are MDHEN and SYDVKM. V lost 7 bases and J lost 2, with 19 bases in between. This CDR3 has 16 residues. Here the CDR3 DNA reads TGTGCCAGCACCAAGGGCAGGGGCTCCTTCACAGATACGCAGTATTTT. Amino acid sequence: CASTKGRGSFTDTQYF.

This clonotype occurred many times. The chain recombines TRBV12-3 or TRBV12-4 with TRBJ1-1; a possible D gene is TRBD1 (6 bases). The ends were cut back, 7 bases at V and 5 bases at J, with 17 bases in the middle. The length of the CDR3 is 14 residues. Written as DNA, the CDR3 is TGTGCCAGCAATTCGGGGGCGGGCAAGACTGAAGCTTTCTTT. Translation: CASNSGAGKTEAFF.